These 11 T cell receptor beta chains were sequenced from one sample in a study of graft-versus-host responses after intestinal transplantation. TCRdb keeps only in-frame clones here, not all; method: immunoSEQ multiplex PCR. The table has some 9,500 clones, 25% to 35% seen once. Around 200,000 CFSE-labeled responder cells were plated with around 200,000 irradiated, violet-dye-labeled stimulator cells. The sample in question was alloreactive CD8+ T cells from a mixed lymphocyte reaction culture, obtained before intestinal transplant. Documented subset: CFSE-low proliferating T cells sorted from roughly 6-day pre-transplant mixed lymphocyte reaction (GvH or HvG direction). Every receptor here comes from a human patient who received an intestinal transplant.

This clone was seen a handful of times. The V and J genes are TRBV7-9 and TRBJ2-7; D might be TRBD2 (6 bases). CDR1 is SEHNR and CDR2 is FQNEAQ in the germline V gene (reference sequence). CDR3 length equals 13 residues. The V end lost 5 bases, the J end lost 4 bases, and 12 bases lay between the germline ends. CDR3 loop: CASSVQEGYEQYF. The DNA for the CDR3 is TGTGCCAGCAGCGTACAGGAGGGGTACGAGCAGTACTTC.

This clone was seen a single time. This chain joins TRBV9 and TRBJ1-4; 9 nucleotides match TRBD1. V lost 4 bases and J lost 6; bases outside the gene matches: 7. CDR1 is SGDLS, CDR2 YYNGEE, per germline. This CDR3 region has 15 residues. The CDR3 DNA is TGTGCCAGCAGCTTGCCGGGACAGGGCCATGAAAAACTGTTTTTT. Its protein is CASSLPGQGHEKLFF. The full variable domain, with the rest looked up from reference TRBV9 and TRBJ1-4, is DSGVTQTPKHLITATGQRVTLRCSPRSGDLSVYWYQQSLDQGLQFLIQYYNGEERAKGNILERFSAQQFPDLHSELNLSSLELGDSALYFCASSLPGQGHEKLFFGSGTQLSVL.

The chain has TRBV19 and TRBJ1-1, with D unresolved. Germline V gene sequence: CDR1 LNHDA, CDR2 SQIVND (reference sequence). Trimming pared 4 bases from V and 6 bases from J, leaving 15 bases between. CDR3 length: 14 amino acids. The CDR3 bases are TGTGCCAGTAGTACCGGACTTGCTTTTGCTGAAGCTTTCTTT. Its protein is CASSTGLAFAEAFF.

This clone is labeled as medium-sized. V gene TRBV29-1 combines with J gene TRBJ2-7; D is possibly TRBD2 (5 bases). V lost 4 bases and J lost 3, with 7 bases in between. CDR1 and CDR2 (germline): SQVTM, ANQGSEA. The CDR3 length is 11 residues. This chain's CDR3 is CSVAGDYEQYF. DNA of the CDR3: TGCAGCGTTGCCGGGGACTACGAGCAGTACTTC.

By its share, this clone is medium-sized. This sequence joins TRBV29-1 and TRBJ2-3; the D gene is possibly TRBD1 (6 bases). In germline, CDR1 is SQVTM, CDR2 ANQGSEA. Trimming removed 2 bases from V and 0 bases from J, with 12 bases in between. This CDR3 comprises 15 residues. Here the CDR3 reads CSVENREVSTDTQYF. The DNA for the CDR3 is TGCAGCGTTGAAAACAGGGAAGTTAGCACAGATACGCAGTATTTT.

This clone was observed a few times. The chain uses TRBV4-1 and TRBJ2-1; 10 nucleotides agree with TRBD1. Germline V gene sequence: CDR1 MGHRA, CDR2 YSYEKL. V was pared by 4 bases and J by 5 bases, with 5 bases of the junction left unmatched. CDR3 length equals 15 residues. CDR3 nucleotides: TGCGCCAGCAGCCTGGGACAGGGGTCCAACAATGAGCAGTTCTTC. It is translated as CASSLGQGSNNEQFF.

By share of the sample, this clone is medium-sized. A read error may produce the germline difference seen at one junction end. The gene calls are TRBV7-7 and TRBJ2-1; 7 bases agree with TRBD2. Germline CDR1 is SSHAT and CDR2 is FNYEAQ (reference sequence). This CDR3 region has 12 residues. The CDR3, as DNA: TGTGCTAGCAGCTTGGGGGGAGGGGAGCAGTTCTTC. It is translated as CASSLGGGEQFF.

By sample share, this clone is medium-sized (0.01 to 0.1%). The chain recombines TRBV13 with TRBJ1-2, with a possible D match to TRBD1 (5 bases). CDR1 and CDR2 from the germline V gene are PRHDT and FYEKMQ (reference sequence). Trimming pared 1 base from V and 6 bases from J, leaving 15 bases between. The CDR3 spans 15 residues. CDR3: CASSLAGVFLDGYTF. In DNA, the CDR3 is TGTGCCAGCAGCTTAGCGGGGGTATTCTTGGATGGCTACACCTTC.

The chain joins TRBV5-4 to TRBJ1-1; D is perhaps TRBD1 (5 bases). The CDR3 has 13 residues. Germline values: CDR1 SGHNT, CDR2 YYREEE (reference sequence). The V gene lost 6 bases and the J gene lost 1 base, with 10 bases spanning the gap. The DNA of the CDR3 is TGTGCCAGCACCTTCGGGGGGAACACTGAAGCTTTCTTT. Encoded protein: CASTFGGNTEAFF.

This chain links TRBV19 with TRBJ2-7; TRBD2 aligns across 8 bases. The V segment lost 10 bases and the J segment 3 bases; nucleotides outside the gene matches: 8. Germline V gene sequence: CDR1 LNHDA, CDR2 SQIVND (reference sequence). The CDR3 consists of 13 residues. CDR3 region: CATAPGGDYEQYF. DNA of the CDR3: TGTGCCACCGCCCCCGGGGGGGACTACGAGCAGTACTTC.

This clone was counted only a few times. The chain joins TRBV27 to TRBJ2-7; a possible D gene is TRBD2 (7 bases). This CDR3 is 14 amino acids long. CDR1 is MNHEY, CDR2 SMNVEV, per germline (reference sequence). V lost 6 bases, J lost 1 base, and 13 bases lay in between. The CDR3 DNA reads as TGTGCCAGCAGGTCGGGGGGCTCGTCCTACGAGCAGTACTTC. Translation gives CASRSGGSSYEQYF.